This T cell receptor (beta chain) was identified during a study of cytomegalovirus exposure and HLA in healthy donors. Overall study: A prior analysis found more than 90 million unique TCR beta sequences from 170 million or so T cells.

The study's findings and limits: Reports state that TCR beta sequences accurately predicted most subjects' HLA-A and HLA-B alleles.

Primers for the PCR totalled 60 Vbeta and 13 Jbeta. Using immunoSEQ multiplex PCR, the repertoire was profiled, and TCRdb retains in-frame clones only, with some absent. The data show 65,000 to 85,000 clones, around 66% seen once. With regard to this clone: Its antigen is unknown.

The TCR comes from a man aged 55-75 years in good health and CMV-seropositive. Sequenced input: PBMCs.

DNA of the CDR3: TGTGCCAGCAGCTTAGCTGCGGGCCTATACAATGAGCAGTTCTTC. Translation: CASSLAAGLYNEQFF. The chain uses TRBV11-2 and TRBJ2-1; TRBD2 might be the D (5 bases). The germline gives CDR1 SGHAT, CDR2 FQNNGV. The V end lost 1 base, the J end lost 4 bases, and 11 bases lay between the germline ends. The CDR3 covers 15 residues.